Detailed here is one T cell receptor (beta chain). The antigen is unknown. CDR1 and CDR2 from the germline V gene are ENHRY and SYGVKD. Deletions cut 3 bases from V and 1 base from J, with 12 bases between. There are 15 residues in the CDR3. Clones were read by immunoSEQ multiplex PCR, and TCRdb kept only the in-frame ones, dropping some. Here the sample spans 120,000 or so clones, roughly 88% being singletons. The data originate from a study of T cell responses to AZD1222 COVID-19 vaccine. Whole-study findings and limits: Unmutated regions of variants are reportedly targeted by nearly half of spike-specific TCRs.

The material was peripheral blood, obtained on day 0 of AZD1222 vaccination. V is TRBV10-3 and J is TRBJ1-1, with D possibly being TRBD1 (6 bases). The sequence was obtained from an adult in good health. This CDR3 is CAISDFGGANTEAFF. For the CDR3, the DNA is TGTGCCATCAGTGATTTTGGGGGGGCGAACACTGAAGCTTTCTTT.